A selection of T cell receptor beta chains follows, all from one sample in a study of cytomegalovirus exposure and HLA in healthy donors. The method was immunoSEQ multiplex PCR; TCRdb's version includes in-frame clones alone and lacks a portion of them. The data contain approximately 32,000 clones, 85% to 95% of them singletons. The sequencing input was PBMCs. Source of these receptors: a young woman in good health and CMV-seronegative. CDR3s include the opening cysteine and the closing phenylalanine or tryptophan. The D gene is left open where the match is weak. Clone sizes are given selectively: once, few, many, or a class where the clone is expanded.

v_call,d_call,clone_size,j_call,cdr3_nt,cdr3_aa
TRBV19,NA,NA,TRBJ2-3,TGTGCCAGTAGTATGGGCCTCGGCGGGAATACAGATACGCAGTATTTT,CASSMGLGGNTDTQYF
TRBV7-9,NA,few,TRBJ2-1,TGTGCCAGCAGCCGCCTACTCAATGAGCAGTTCTTC,CASSRLLNEQFF
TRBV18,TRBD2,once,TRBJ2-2,TGTGCCAGCTCACCCGGACGGGGGTCTAGCGGGAGCAACGCCGGGGAGCTGTTTTTT,CASSPGRGSSGSNAGELFF
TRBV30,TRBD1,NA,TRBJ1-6,TGTGCCTGGAGGGACGGACAGGGACGGGGCTCCTATAATTCCCCCCTCCACTTT,CAWRDGQGRGSYNSPLHF
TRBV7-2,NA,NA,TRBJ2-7,TGTGCCAGCAGCTTAATGTCAGGGTCTGGCGAGCAGTACTTC,CASSLMSGSGEQYF
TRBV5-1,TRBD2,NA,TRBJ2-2,TGCGCCAGCAGCTTGGCGGTGGGGAGGGCGGACACCGGGGAGCTGTTTTTT,CASSLAVGRADTGELFF
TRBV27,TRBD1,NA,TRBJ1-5,TGTGCCAGCAGTCTACCGGACAGGGGGCCGGCTCAGCCCCAGCATTTT,CASSLPDRGPAQPQHF
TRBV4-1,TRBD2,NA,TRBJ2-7,TGCGCCAGCAGCCAAGATCAGCGGGGTACCCCCTCCTACGAGCAGTACTTC,CASSQDQRGTPSYEQYF
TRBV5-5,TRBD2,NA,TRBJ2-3,TGTGCCAGCAGCTTGGTGGCGGGAGGAAGCACAGATACGCAGTATTTT,CASSLVAGGSTDTQYF
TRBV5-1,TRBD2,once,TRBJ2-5,TGCGCCAGCAGTAGCAGCGGGAGAGGAGAGACCCAGTACTTC,CASSSSGRGETQYF
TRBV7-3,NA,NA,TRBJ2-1,TGTGCCAGCAGCTTAGGACTGACGAATGAGCAGTTCTTC,CASSLGLTNEQFF
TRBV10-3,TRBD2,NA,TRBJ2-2,TGTGCCACCAGGACTAGCGGGAGGGTGAGTGGCACCGGGGAGCTGTTTTTT,CATRTSGRVSGTGELFF